This entry lists 3 T cell receptor beta chains sequenced from one sample in a study of blood T cells in healthy people across ages. A sample-barcoded 5' primer and a J-beta primer mix were used in a second PCR of about 7 to 11 cycles. One entry per CDR3 protein, called by TCRdb with MiXCR from the 5' RACE reads. Of approximately 810,000 distinct CDR3 sequences in the sample, roughly 34% were seen once. Sequences were obtained from blood. Receptors were obtained from a young man in good health.

This chain uses TRBV4-3 with TRBJ1-1; D is possibly TRBD1 (5 bases). Germline CDR1 and CDR2: LGHNA and YSLEER. V was shortened by 0 bases and J by 5 bases, with 13 bases between the two germline ends. The length of the CDR3 is 15 residues. The chain's CDR3 is CASSQDVGVRTEAFF. The CDR3 nucleotides are TGCGCCAGCAGCCAAGATGTAGGGGTTAGGACTGAAGCTTTCTTT.

The rearrangement links TRBV2 to TRBJ1-2, with no clear D. CDR3 length: 12 residues. From germline, CDR1 is SNHLY and CDR2 FYNNEI. V was pared by 6 bases and J by 1 base, with 6 bases between. The CDR3 sequence is CASRQDNYGYTF. CDR3 coding DNA: TGTGCCAGCAGGCAGGATAACTATGGCTACACCTTC.

This clonotype turned up a few times. This chain connects TRBV29-1 to TRBJ1-2; D gene unclear. The V gene lost 0 bases and the J gene lost 8 bases, with 10 bases spanning the gap. Germline assignment: CDR1 SQVTM and CDR2 ANQGSEA. The CDR3 length is 12 residues. The CDR3 sequence: CSVEEPGSGYTF. In DNA, the CDR3 is TGCAGCGTTGAAGAGCCCGGGTCCGGCTACACCTTC.